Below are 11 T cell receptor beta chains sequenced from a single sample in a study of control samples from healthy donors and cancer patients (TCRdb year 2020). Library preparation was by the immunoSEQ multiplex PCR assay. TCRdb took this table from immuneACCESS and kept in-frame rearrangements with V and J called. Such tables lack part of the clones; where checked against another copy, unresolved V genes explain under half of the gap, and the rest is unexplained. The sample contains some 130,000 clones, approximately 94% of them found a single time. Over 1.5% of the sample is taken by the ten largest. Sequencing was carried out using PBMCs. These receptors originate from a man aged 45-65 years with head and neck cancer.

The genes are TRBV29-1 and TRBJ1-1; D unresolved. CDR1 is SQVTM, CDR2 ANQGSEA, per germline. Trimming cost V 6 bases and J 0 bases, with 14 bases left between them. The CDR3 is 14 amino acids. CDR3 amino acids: CSVLLGNMNTEAFF. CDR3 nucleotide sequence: TGCAGCGTCCTCTTGGGAAACATGAACACTGAAGCTTTCTTT.

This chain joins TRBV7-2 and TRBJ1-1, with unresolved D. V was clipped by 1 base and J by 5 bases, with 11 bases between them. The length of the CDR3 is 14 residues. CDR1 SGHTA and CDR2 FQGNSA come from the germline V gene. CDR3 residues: CASSLGIRMTEAFF. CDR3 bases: TGTGCCAGCAGCTTAGGAATAAGGATGACTGAAGCTTTCTTT.

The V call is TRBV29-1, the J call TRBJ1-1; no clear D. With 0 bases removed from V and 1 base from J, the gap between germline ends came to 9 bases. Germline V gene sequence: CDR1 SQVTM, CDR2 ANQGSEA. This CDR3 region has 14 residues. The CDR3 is CSVEDFGENTEAFF. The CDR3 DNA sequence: TGCAGCGTTGAAGATTTCGGGGAGAACACTGAAGCTTTCTTT.

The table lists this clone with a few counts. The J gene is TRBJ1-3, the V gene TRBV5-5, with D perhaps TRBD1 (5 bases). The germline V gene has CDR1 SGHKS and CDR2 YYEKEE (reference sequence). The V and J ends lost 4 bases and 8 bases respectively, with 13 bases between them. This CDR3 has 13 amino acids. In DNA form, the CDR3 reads TGTGCCAGCAGCCCGTGGGGGGAGCACACCATATATTTT. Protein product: CASSPWGEHTIYF.

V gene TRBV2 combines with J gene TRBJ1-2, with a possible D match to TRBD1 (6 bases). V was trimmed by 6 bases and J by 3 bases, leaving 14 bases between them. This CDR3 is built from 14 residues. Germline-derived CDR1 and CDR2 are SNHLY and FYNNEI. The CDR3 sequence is CASRLRGADYGYTF. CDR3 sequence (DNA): TGTGCCAGCAGGTTGCGGGGGGCGGACTATGGCTACACCTTC. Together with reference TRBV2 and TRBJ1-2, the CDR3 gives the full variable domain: EPEVTQTPSHQVTQMGQEVILRCVPISNHLYFYWYRQILGQKVEFLVSFYNNEISEKSEIFDDQFSVERPDGSNFTLKIRSTKLEDSAMYFCASRLRGADYGYTFGSGTRLTVV.

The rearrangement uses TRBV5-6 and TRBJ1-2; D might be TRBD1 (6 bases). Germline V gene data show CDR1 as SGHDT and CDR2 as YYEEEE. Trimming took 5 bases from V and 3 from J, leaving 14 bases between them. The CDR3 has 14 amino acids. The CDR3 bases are TGTGCCAGCAGGAACGACAGGCGTTACTATGGCTACACCTTC. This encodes CASRNDRRYYGYTF.

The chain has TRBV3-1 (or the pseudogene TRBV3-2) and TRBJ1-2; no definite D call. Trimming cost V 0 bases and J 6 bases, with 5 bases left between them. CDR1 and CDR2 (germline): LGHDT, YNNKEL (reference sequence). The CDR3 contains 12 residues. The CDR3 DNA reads TGTGCCAGCAGCCAAGAAACGAATGGCTACACCTTC. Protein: CASSQETNGYTF.

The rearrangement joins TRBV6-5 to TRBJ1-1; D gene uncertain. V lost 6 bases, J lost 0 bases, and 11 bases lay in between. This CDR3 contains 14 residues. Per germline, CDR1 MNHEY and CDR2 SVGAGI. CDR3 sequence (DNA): TGTGCCAGCAGATTCATCGGGGTGAACACTGAAGCTTTCTTT. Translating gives CASRFIGVNTEAFF.

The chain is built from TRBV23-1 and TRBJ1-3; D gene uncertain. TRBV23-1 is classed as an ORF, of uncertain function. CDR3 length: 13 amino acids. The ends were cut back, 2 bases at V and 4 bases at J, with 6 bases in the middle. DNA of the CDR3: TGCGCCAGCAGTCAAGGTGGAGGAAACACCATATATTTT. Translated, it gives CASSQGGGNTIYF.

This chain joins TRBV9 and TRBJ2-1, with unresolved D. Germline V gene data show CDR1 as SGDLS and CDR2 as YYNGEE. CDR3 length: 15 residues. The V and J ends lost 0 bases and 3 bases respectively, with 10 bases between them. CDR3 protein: CASSVGQRGYNEQFF. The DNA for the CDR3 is TGTGCCAGCAGCGTAGGCCAGCGAGGCTACAATGAGCAGTTCTTC.

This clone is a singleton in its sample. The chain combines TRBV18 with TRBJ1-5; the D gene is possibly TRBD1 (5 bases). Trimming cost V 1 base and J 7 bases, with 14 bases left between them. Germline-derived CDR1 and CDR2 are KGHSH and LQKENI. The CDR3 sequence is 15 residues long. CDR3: CASSPQGLERQPQHF. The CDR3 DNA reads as TGTGCCAGCTCACCACAGGGGTTGGAGAGACAGCCCCAGCATTTT.